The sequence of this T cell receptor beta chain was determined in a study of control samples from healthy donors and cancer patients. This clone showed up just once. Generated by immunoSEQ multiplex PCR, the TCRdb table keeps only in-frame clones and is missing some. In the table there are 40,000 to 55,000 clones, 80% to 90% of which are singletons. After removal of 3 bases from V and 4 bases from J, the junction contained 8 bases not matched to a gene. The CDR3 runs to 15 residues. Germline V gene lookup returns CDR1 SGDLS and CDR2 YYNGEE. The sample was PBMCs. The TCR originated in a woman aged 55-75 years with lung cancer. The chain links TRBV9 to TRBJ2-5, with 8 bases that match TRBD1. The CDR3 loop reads CASSGQDRGGETQYF. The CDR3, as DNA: TGTGCCAGCAGCGGGCAAGACAGGGGTGGAGAGACCCAGTACTTC.